The source of this T cell receptor (beta chain) is a study of cytomegalovirus exposure and HLA in healthy donors. It was with 60 Vbeta and 13 Jbeta primers that the PCR ran. Clones were sequenced by immunoSEQ multiplex PCR, and TCRdb holds only the in-frame ones, with some missing. The top ten clones hold 2.1% of a sample with more than 85,000 clones, about 80% of them seen once. Trimming shortened V by 6 bases and J by 4 bases, and 7 bases separated the two germline ends. CDR3 length: 12 residues. CDR1 is MNHEY and CDR2 is SVGAGI in the germline V gene. V and J are TRBV6-5 and TRBJ2-1; a possible D gene is TRBD2 (5 bases). Sequencing was carried out using PBMCs. This clonotype was sampled from a young man in good health and CMV-seronegative. The CDR3 DNA is TGTGCCAGCAGCCGCGGGTACAATGAGCAGTTCTTC. Its protein product is CASSRGYNEQFF.